This T cell receptor (beta chain) was recovered during a study of blood T cell repertoires in COVID-19. About the study: There were acute and convalescent COVID-19 samples, and they came from the United States, Italy and Spain. From T cells, B-cell-depleted T cells, or PBMCs came the material, which was cDNA or gDNA.

In the original workflow: Estimation of nucleated cell counts relied on the amplification of reference gene primers. Some clones are missing from TCRdb's copy, which holds only in-frame ones; the method was immunoSEQ multiplex PCR. V and J calls and clone size are given by that table; D and trimming were obtained from the DNA. The table has about 120,000 clones, approximately 90% seen once. Sample: peripheral blood. This TCR was sampled from a woman aged 45-59 years with acute or convalescent COVID-19.

The CDR3 DNA reads TGCGCCAGCAGCCCGTCCGGGACAGGTTTGGAGACCCAGTACTTC. As protein: CASSPSGTGLETQYF. The genes are TRBV5-1 and TRBJ2-5; 8 bases fit TRBD1. With V trimmed by 4 bases and J by 5 bases, 10 bases remained unmatched. The CDR3 has 15 residues. Looked up from germline, CDR1 is SGHRS and CDR2 is YFSETQ. Looking up the rest from reference TRBV5-1 and TRBJ2-5 gives the full variable domain: KAGVTQTPRYLIKTRGQQVTLSCSPISGHRSVSWYQQTPGQGLQFLFEYFSETQRNKGNFPGRFSGRQFSNSRSEMNVSTLELGDSALYLCASSPSGTGLETQYFGPGTRLLVL.